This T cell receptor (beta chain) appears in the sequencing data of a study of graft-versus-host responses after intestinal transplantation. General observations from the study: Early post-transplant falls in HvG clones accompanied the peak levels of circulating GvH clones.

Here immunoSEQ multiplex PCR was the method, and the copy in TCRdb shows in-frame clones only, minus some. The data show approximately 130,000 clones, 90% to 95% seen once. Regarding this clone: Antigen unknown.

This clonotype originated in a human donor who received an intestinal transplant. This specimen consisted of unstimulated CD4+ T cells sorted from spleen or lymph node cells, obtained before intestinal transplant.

DNA of the CDR3: TGCGCCAGCAGTGCCGGGGGCAACACCTACGAGCAGTACTTC. Translating gives CASSAGGNTYEQYF. This chain connects TRBV10-1 to TRBJ2-7; TRBD1 or TRBD2 may be the D gene (6 bases each). This CDR3 spans 14 amino acids. Germline V lookup: CDR1 WNHNN, CDR2 SYGVQD (reference sequence). V gave up 4 bases and J gave up 2 bases, with 12 bases separating them.